Given below is one TCR beta chain in context. This clone's antigen is unknown. The conserved phenylalanine or tryptophan is not found at the CDR3 terminus, so this likely reflects a read error. The limits of the CDR3 on the DNA are not certain, so only TCRdb's listed CDR3 is given. The CDR3 adds up to 12 amino acids, both ends counted. For CDR1 and CDR2, the germline V gene lists SGHAT and FQNNGV. The data were taken from a study of tumor and adjacent non-tumor tissue in lung cancer (dated by TCRdb to 2017 to 2018). Background on the whole study: Patients with adenocarcinoma (approximately 11), squamous cell carcinoma (2) and small cell lung cancer (1) were included in the cohort. The roughly 15 patients were aged about 31 to 85 years, included around ten men and 5 women, and had TNM stage I to III disease. TCRbeta CDR3 sequencing was performed on more than 25 paired specimens, with one tumor sample and one normal lung sample collected per patient. Sequencing generated a total of about 130,000,000 productive TCRbeta reads, averaging around 4.2 million reads per sample. The study compared bulk TCRbeta repertoires between lung tumor tissue and matched distant non-tumor lung tissue from over twelve lung cancer patients.

The library was built by means of multiplex PCR. The sample was run on an Illumina HiSeq 2500. Following protocols modified from ARM-PCR, the researchers constructed TCRbeta libraries through three rounds of nested PCR with primers (Table S4). Before sequencing, PCR products of 200-500 bp were excised from the gel and purified with the QIAquick gel extraction kit. In the original analysis: Trimmomatic was used to clean the reads, FLASH was used to merge the reads into complete CDR3 sequences, and MiTCR was used to assign the reads to V(D)J germline segments. VDJtools was used to compute clonal diversity as the inverse Simpson's index. A read counted as productive if the sequence was in-frame and lacked a premature stop codon. TCRdb applied fastp at Q25 and MiXCR to the public reads, then kept only in-frame beta chains. One record per CDR3 amino acid sequence lists the most common genes and DNA. The V and J calls, along with clone size, are taken from TCRdb and not from the paper's own processing. Within this sample are 35,000 to 55,000 distinct CDR3 sequences, with 60% to 70% of them counted one time only. The top ten constitute roughly 20% of the sample.

What the study reported, not specific to this receptor: Because peripheral blood was not sequenced, blood TCRbeta repertoires in the lung cancer patients of the study were not examined. Younger patients had significantly higher TCR diversity, and higher tumor TCR diversity was associated with shorter overall and disease-free survival. Tumor tissue showed significantly higher TCR diversity (inverse Simpson) than normal lung tissue, at 431.37 vs 166.20 (P = 0.0075, Mann-Whitney U test). Neither the sequencing platform nor unique molecular identifiers are named or mentioned anywhere in the methods. In normal lung, the top 100 clones accounted for a significantly larger cumulative share of the repertoire than in tumor tissue. With only roughly 14 patients in the cohort, the authors noted that larger samples and more detailed clinical data are needed.

RNA was isolated from bulk unsorted tissue, and RNA quality was assessed with a NanoDrop ND-1000 and an Agilent 2100. The normal lung samples consisted of distant non-tumor tissue collected more than 3 cm from the tumor edge. Newly diagnosed lung cancer patients without prior chemotherapy who had been admitted for thoracic surgery in China between August and November 2014 were enrolled as donors. Patients who had received previous radiotherapy or chemotherapy, or who had another concurrent cancer, were excluded from the study. Surgical tissue pieces of roughly 1-2.2 cm3 were preserved in RNAlater solution and were kept at -80 degrees C until use.

The chain is encoded by TRBV11-2 joined to TRBJ2-7; the table calls TRBD1, which could not be checked here. The sequenced sample was distant non-tumor lung tissue. The sequence derives from a woman in her thirties or forties with non-small cell lung cancer. The CDR3 in this case is CAGSRTGFEQCS.